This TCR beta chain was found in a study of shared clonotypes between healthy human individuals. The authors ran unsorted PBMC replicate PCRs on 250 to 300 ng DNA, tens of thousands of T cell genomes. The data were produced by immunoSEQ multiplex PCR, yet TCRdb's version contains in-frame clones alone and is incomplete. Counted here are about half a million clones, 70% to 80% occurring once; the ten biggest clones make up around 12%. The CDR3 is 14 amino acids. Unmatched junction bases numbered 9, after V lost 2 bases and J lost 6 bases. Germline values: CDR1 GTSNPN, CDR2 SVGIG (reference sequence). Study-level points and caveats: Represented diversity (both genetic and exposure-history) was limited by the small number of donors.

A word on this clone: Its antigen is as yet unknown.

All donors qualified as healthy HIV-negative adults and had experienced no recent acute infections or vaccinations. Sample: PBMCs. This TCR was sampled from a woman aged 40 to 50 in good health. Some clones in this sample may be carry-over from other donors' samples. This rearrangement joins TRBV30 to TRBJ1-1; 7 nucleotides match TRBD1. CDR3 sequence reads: CAWSRAGGNAEAFF. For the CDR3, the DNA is TGTGCCTGGAGTAGGGCAGGGGGGAATGCTGAAGCTTTCTTT.